The clone carrying this T cell receptor (beta chain) was seen at least ten times. Its antigen is not known. The read is 3 residues too short to cover the CDR3 end, so that end is filled in from the germline J gene. Diagnosis required reduced IgG, IgA and/or IgM with specific antibody deficiency. Trimming left V 0 bases short and J 1 base short, with 12 bases between. The germline gives CDR1 GTSNPN, CDR2 SVGIG (reference sequence). The CDR3 has 15 amino acids. These data are taken from a study of T cell clonality in common variable immunodeficiency. General study findings and limits: Reportedly, TCR beta sequences from common variable immunodeficiency showed fewer deletions and N-nucleotide insertions. TCRbeta clonality was increased in CVID versus healthy controls. Fewer TCRbeta clones were shared among CVID subjects than controls.

Using immunoSEQ multiplex PCR, the repertoire was profiled, and TCRdb retains in-frame clones only, with some absent. Singletons are absent from the sample, which has about 28,000 clones. The sequenced material came from peripheral blood mononuclear cells. The V call is TRBV30, the J call TRBJ1-2, with D perhaps TRBD1 (5 bases). This TCR was sampled from a human donor with common variable immunodeficiency. The chain's CDR3 is CAWSVAGRVNYGYTF. Partial CDR3 DNA: TGTGCCTGGAGTGTAGCGGGCAGGGTTAACTATGGC.